These 23 T cell receptor beta chains came from one sample sequenced in a study of cytomegalovirus exposure and HLA in healthy donors. The PCR made use of 60 Vbeta and 13 Jbeta primers. Data came from immunoSEQ multiplex PCR; TCRdb stores just in-frame clones and leaves some out. Among approximately 160,000 clones listed, roughly four fifths were seen once. Sequencing was done on a sample of PBMCs. The receptors originated from a young man in good health and CMV-seronegative.

The chain carries TRBV4-1 and TRBJ1-2; the match to TRBD1 covers 9 bases. CDR1 is MGHRA and CDR2 is YSYEKL in the germline V gene. This CDR3 has 16 amino acids. V was clipped by 0 bases and J by 7 bases; unmatched bases: 9. DNA for the CDR3: TGCGCCAGCAGCCAAGATCTTTGGACAGGGGTTCTTGGCTACACCTTC. Its protein is CASSQDLWTGVLGYTF.

The rearrangement links TRBV5-1 to TRBJ2-1; TRBD1 matches at 8 bases. With 0 bases clipped from V and 7 bases from J, the junction kept 9 bases outside the gene matches. The germline V gene encodes CDR1 SGHRS and CDR2 YFSETQ. This CDR3 has 16 amino acids. CDR3 sequence: CASSLAAGTGWNEQFF. CDR3 bases: TGCGCCAGCAGCTTGGCGGCCGGGACAGGTTGGAATGAGCAGTTCTTC.

V is TRBV29-1 and J is TRBJ2-5; TRBD1 might be the D (6 bases). The DNA end is more similar to TRBJ2-7, so the J call may be wrong. This CDR3 spans 11 amino acids. The germline gives CDR1 SQVTM, CDR2 ANQGSEA. CDR3 region: CSVGTGNEQYF. Here the CDR3 DNA reads TGCAGCGTTGGAACAGGGAACGAGCAGTACTTC.

This clone was detected a few times. The rearrangement uses TRBV10-2 and TRBJ2-7, with D uncertain. This CDR3 has 12 residues. Germline-derived CDR1 and CDR2 are WSHSY and SAAADI. Trimming left V 6 bases short and J 5 bases short, with 11 bases between. In nucleotides, the CDR3 is TGCGCCAGCAGACCCGCTACCGACGAGCAGTACTTC. Amino acids: CASRPATDEQYF.

V is TRBV27 and J is TRBJ2-3, with TRBD2 identical over 8 bases. Looked up from germline, CDR1 is MNHEY and CDR2 is SMNVEV (reference sequence). V was clipped by 3 bases and J by 5 bases; unmatched bases: 7. CDR3 length: 15 amino acids. For the CDR3, the DNA is TGTGCCAGCAGTTTTCCCGGGGGGGCTTTAGATACGCAGTATTTT. Translating gives CASSFPGGALDTQYF.

V is TRBV7-9 and J is TRBJ2-7; 7 bases are a match to TRBD1. CDR1 is SEHNR and CDR2 is FQNEAQ in the germline V gene (reference sequence). The CDR3 totals 15 residues. With 0 bases clipped from V and 3 bases from J, the junction kept 5 bases outside the gene matches. CDR3 region: CASSLATGTNYEQYF. CDR3 nucleotides: TGTGCCAGCAGCTTAGCGACAGGGACCAACTACGAGCAGTACTTC.

The V gene is TRBV5-1, the J gene TRBJ1-1; D not certain. V was trimmed by 2 bases and J by 0 bases, leaving 5 bases between them. The CDR3 contains 13 residues. The V gene's germline CDR1 is SGHRS and CDR2 YFSETQ. The CDR3 sequence is CASSLLLNTEAFF. CDR3 nucleotides: TGCGCCAGCAGCTTACTTTTGAACACTGAAGCTTTCTTT. Filled out from reference TRBV5-1 and TRBJ1-1, the complete variable domain reads KAGVTQTPRYLIKTRGQQVTLSCSPISGHRSVSWYQQTPGQGLQFLFEYFSETQRNKGNFPGRFSGRQFSNSRSEMNVSTLELGDSALYLCASSLLLNTEAFFGQGTRLTVV.

The chain uses TRBV16 and TRBJ1-1, with D possibly being TRBD1 (5 bases). CDR1 and CDR2 (germline): KGHSY, FQNENV. The CDR3 has 13 amino acids. The germline V and J ends were trimmed by 8 bases and 10 bases, with 20 bases remaining between them. DNA for the CDR3: TGTGCCAGCCACGCCCCGCAGGACAAGGTAGCTTTCTTT. Translated: CASHAPQDKVAFF.

This chain connects TRBV9 to TRBJ2-6; 7 nucleotides line up with TRBD1. J gave up 0 bases and V 4 bases, and 13 bases lay outside the gene matches. This CDR3 has 19 residues. Per germline, CDR1 SGDLS and CDR2 YYNGEE. The CDR3 DNA is TGTGCCAGCAGCCCCAAGGACAGGTTTTATTCCTCTGGGGCCAACGTCCTGACTTTC. This gives the protein CASSPKDRFYSSGANVLTF.

This clone was counted a single time. V is TRBV23-1 and J is TRBJ1-2; TRBD1 aligns across 9 bases. TRBV23-1 is an ORF for which the function is uncertain. V dropped 4 bases and J dropped 3; count of bases not matched to a gene: 6. The CDR3 is 15 amino acids. The CDR3 DNA is TGCGCCAGCAGTCCAAGGGACAGGGAATACTATGGCTACACCTTC. This gives the protein CASSPRDREYYGYTF.

The gene calls are TRBV5-1 and TRBJ2-7, with TRBD1 identical over 7 bases. The V segment lost 1 base and the J segment 3 bases; nucleotides outside the gene matches: 4. The CDR3 is made up of 14 amino acids. Germline loops: CDR1 SGHRS, CDR2 YFSETQ. The CDR3 nucleotides are TGCGCCAGCAGCTTGATTCCAGGGGGCTACGAGCAGTACTTC. It encodes CASSLIPGGYEQYF.

This chain links TRBV25-1 with TRBJ1-1; 7 bases are shared with TRBD1. Trimming removed 5 bases from V and 2 bases from J; junction bases left unmatched: 8. The germline CDR1 and CDR2 sequences are MGHDK and SYGVNS. The CDR3 is made up of 15 amino acids. CDR3: CASSKPQGLNTEAFF. The CDR3, as DNA: TGTGCCAGCAGTAAACCACAGGGGCTCAACACTGAAGCTTTCTTT. The full variable domain, with the rest looked up from reference TRBV25-1 and TRBJ1-1, is EADIYQTPRYLVIGTGKKITLECSQTMGHDKMYWYQQDPGMELHLIHYSYGVNSTEKGDLSSESTVSRIRTEHFPLTLESARPSHTSQYLCASSKPQGLNTEAFFGQGTRLTVV.

The chain uses TRBV4-1 and TRBJ1-1; 7 bases map to TRBD1. From germline, CDR1 is MGHRA and CDR2 YSYEKL. The CDR3 runs to 15 residues. Germline trimming cut 0 bases from V and 5 bases from J; bases unmatched to any gene: 6. In DNA, the CDR3 is TGCGCCAGCAGCCAAGACGGGAGGGGGCGGACTGAAGCTTTCTTT. Translated, it gives CASSQDGRGRTEAFF.

The chain has TRBV5-1 and TRBJ2-3, with 15 bases identical to TRBD2. Losses at the gene ends were 1 base for V and 2 bases for J; bases not matched to a gene: 8. This CDR3 region has 19 residues. Germline CDR1 reads SGHRS; CDR2 reads YFSETQ. CDR3 in amino acids: CASSLFRTSGRGPTDTQYF. The CDR3 coding sequence is TGCGCCAGCAGCTTGTTTCGGACTAGCGGGAGGGGACCCACAGATACGCAGTATTTT.

The V call is TRBV4-1, the J call TRBJ2-2, with 8 bases matching TRBD2. The CDR3 runs to 16 residues. Germline lookup yields CDR1 MGHRA and CDR2 YSYEKL. Losses at the gene ends were 2 bases for V and 0 bases for J; bases not matched to a gene: 2. DNA of the CDR3: TGCGCCAGCAGCCAATTTAGCGGGGCGAACACCGGGGAGCTGTTTTTT. Amino acid sequence: CASSQFSGANTGELFF.

Written as DNA, the CDR3 is TGTGCCAGCAGTTACTCGACTAGCGGTAGCTCCTACGAGCAGTACTTC. Encoded protein: CASSYSTSGSSYEQYF. V gene TRBV6-6 combines with J gene TRBJ2-5; 9 nucleotides match TRBD2. The closer fit of TRBJ2-7 to the DNA end suggests the J call may be wrong. The CDR3 extends over 16 amino acids. Germline-derived CDR1 and CDR2 are MNHNY and SVGAGI (reference sequence).

The gene calls are TRBV7-3 and TRBJ2-2; D is unclear. This CDR3 has 14 amino acids. Trimming shortened V by 0 bases and J by 1 base, and 3 bases separated the two germline ends. In germline, CDR1 is SGHTA, CDR2 FQGTGA. The DNA for the CDR3 is TGTGCCAGCAGCTTAACCCAGAACACCGGGGAGCTGTTTTTT. This encodes CASSLTQNTGELFF.

V is TRBV5-6 and J is TRBJ2-1; 7 bases match TRBD1. This CDR3 contains 13 residues. Germline V lookup: CDR1 SGHDT, CDR2 YYEEEE. V gave up 2 bases and J gave up 7 bases; unmatched junction bases: 3. The CDR3: CASSLGGRNEQFF. CDR3 nucleotide sequence: TGTGCCAGCAGCTTAGGGGGCCGGAATGAGCAGTTCTTC.

V gene TRBV6-1 combines with J gene TRBJ1-6; 7 positions agree with TRBD1. The CDR3 is 15 residues long. In germline, CDR1 is MNHNS, CDR2 SASEGT. The V gene end was trimmed by 0 bases and the J gene end by 10 bases; junction bases not matched to a gene: 6. In DNA, the CDR3 is TGTGCCAGCAGTGAAGCAGAAGGGGGCAGATCACCCCTCCACTTT. Translating it yields CASSEAEGGRSPLHF.

This sequence joins TRBV11-3 and TRBJ1-1; D gene unclear. Trimming took 0 bases from V and 0 from J, leaving 11 bases between them. This CDR3 contains 16 residues. Per germline, CDR1 SGHNT and CDR2 YENEEA. The CDR3: CASSLESRLMNTEAFF. As DNA, the CDR3 is TGTGCCAGCAGCTTAGAGTCCAGACTAATGAACACTGAAGCTTTCTTT.

V and J are TRBV7-8 and TRBJ2-2; weak D call: TRBD1 (6 bases). Per germline, CDR1 SGHVS and CDR2 FQNEAQ. The CDR3 has 16 residues. V was pared by 4 bases and J by 2 bases, with 14 bases between. The CDR3 protein is CASSSFRTDNTGELFF. The CDR3 DNA reads as TGTGCCAGCAGCTCGTTCCGGACAGATAACACCGGGGAGCTGTTTTTT.

This chain connects TRBV15 to TRBJ1-4; 7 nucleotides match TRBD1. V lost 3 bases and J lost 8; bases outside the gene matches: 12. This CDR3 comprises 16 residues. Germline CDR1 is LNHNV and CDR2 is YYDKDF (reference sequence). CDR3 sequence reads: CATSRYIQGTYEKLFF. The DNA for the CDR3 is TGTGCCACCAGCAGGTATATACAGGGGACATACGAAAAACTGTTTTTT.

The rearrangement joins TRBV5-1 to TRBJ1-1; perhaps TRBD1 as D (5 bases). The germline V gene has CDR1 SGHRS and CDR2 YFSETQ. The CDR3 totals 14 residues. Trimming shortened V by 0 bases and J by 1 base, and 7 bases separated the two germline ends. CDR3 nucleotides: TGCGCCAGCAGCTTGGGTGGACAGAACACTGAAGCTTTCTTT. Its protein is CASSLGGQNTEAFF.